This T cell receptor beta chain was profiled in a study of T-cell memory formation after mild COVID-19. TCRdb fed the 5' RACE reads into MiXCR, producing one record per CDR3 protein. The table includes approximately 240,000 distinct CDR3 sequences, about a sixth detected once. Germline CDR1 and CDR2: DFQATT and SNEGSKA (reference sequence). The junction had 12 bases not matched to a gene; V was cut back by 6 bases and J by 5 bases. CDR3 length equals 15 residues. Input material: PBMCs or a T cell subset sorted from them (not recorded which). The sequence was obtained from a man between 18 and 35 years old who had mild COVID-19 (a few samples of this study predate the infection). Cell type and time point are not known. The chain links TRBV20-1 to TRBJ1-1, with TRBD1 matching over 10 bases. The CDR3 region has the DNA TGCAGTGCCGCGGGGACAGGGGCAGGACGGACTGAAGCTTTCTTT. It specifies CSAAGTGAGRTEAFF.